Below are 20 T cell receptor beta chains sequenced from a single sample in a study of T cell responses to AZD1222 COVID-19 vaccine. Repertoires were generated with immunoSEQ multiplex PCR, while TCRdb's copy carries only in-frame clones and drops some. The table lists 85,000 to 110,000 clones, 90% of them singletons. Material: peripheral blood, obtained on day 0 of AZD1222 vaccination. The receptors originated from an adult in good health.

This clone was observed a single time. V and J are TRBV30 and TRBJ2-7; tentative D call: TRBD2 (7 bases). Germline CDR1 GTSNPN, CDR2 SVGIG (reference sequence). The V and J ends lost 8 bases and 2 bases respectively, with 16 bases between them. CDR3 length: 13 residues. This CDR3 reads CALGGGSTYEQYF. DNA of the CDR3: TGTGCCCTCGGCGGGGGCTCAACCTACGAGCAGTACTTC.

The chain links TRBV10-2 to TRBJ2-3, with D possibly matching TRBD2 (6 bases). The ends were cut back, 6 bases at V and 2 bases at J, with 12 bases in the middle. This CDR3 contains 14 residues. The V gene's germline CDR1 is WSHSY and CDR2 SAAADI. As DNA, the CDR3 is TGCGCCAGCAGGGGCGGGATGATCACAGATACGCAGTATTTT. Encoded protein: CASRGGMITDTQYF.

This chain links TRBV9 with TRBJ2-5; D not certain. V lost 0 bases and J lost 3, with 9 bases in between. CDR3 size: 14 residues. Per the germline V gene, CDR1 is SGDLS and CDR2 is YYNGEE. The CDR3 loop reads CASSVAGGKETQYF. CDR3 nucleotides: TGTGCCAGCAGCGTAGCTGGTGGGAAAGAGACCCAGTACTTC.

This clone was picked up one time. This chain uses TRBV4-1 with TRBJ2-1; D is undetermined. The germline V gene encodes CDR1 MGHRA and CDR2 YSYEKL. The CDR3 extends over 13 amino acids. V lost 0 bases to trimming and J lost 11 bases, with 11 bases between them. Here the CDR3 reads CASSQDLPAKQFF. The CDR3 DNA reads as TGCGCCAGCAGCCAAGATCTTCCAGCTAAGCAGTTCTTC.

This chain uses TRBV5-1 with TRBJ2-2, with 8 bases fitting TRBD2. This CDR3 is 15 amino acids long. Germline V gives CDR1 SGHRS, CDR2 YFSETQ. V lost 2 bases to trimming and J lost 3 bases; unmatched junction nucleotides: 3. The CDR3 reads CASSFNGGDTGELFF. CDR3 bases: TGCGCCAGCAGCTTTAACGGGGGGGACACCGGGGAGCTGTTTTTT.

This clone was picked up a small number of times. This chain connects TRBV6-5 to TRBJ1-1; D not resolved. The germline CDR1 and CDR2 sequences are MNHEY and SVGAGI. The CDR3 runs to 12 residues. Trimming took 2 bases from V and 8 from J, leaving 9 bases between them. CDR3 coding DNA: TGTGCCAGCAGTTACAATGGCAGGGAAGCTTTCTTT. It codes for CASSYNGREAFF.

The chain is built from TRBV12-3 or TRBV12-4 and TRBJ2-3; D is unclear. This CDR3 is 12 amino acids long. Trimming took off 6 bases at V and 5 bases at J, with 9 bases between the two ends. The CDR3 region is CASRSSGDTQYF. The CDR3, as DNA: TGTGCCAGCAGATCATCAGGAGATACGCAGTATTTT.

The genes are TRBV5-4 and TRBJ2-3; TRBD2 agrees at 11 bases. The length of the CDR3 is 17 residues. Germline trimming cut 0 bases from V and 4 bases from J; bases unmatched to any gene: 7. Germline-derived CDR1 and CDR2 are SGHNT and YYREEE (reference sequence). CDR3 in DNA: TGTGCCAGCAGCTTGGTGGTAGCGGGGGGGCTTTCAGATACGCAGTATTTT. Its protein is CASSLVVAGGLSDTQYF.

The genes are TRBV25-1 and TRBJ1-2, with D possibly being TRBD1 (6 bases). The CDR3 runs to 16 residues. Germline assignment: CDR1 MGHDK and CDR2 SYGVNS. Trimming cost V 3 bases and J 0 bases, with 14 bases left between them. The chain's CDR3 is CASSDGPYRANYGYTF. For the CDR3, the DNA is TGTGCCAGCAGTGATGGGCCATACAGGGCTAACTATGGCTACACCTTC.

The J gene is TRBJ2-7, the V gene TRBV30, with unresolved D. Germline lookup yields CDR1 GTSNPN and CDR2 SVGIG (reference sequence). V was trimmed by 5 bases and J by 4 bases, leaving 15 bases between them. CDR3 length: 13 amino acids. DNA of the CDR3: TGTGCCTGGGGCGAGGAGTTAACTTACGAGCAGTACTTC. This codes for CAWGEELTYEQYF.

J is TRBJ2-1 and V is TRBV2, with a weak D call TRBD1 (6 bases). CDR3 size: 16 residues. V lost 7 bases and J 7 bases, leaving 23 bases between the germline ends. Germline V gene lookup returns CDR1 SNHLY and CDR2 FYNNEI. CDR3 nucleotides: TGTGCCAGCACCTCCCCCCTTGGAGGACAGCGGAATGAGCAGTTCTTC. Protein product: CASTSPLGGQRNEQFF. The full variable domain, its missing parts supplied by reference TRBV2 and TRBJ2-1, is EPEVTQTPSHQVTQMGQEVILRCVPISNHLYFYWYRQILGQKVEFLVSFYNNEISEKSEIFDDQFSVERPDGSNFTLKIRSTKLEDSAMYFCASTSPLGGQRNEQFFGPGTRLTVL.

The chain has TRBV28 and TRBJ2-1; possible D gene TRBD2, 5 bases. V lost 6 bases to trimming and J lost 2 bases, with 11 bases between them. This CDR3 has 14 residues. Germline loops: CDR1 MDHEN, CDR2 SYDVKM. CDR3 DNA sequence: TGTGCCAGCAGACTCCCCGGGACCTACAATGAGCAGTTCTTC. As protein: CASRLPGTYNEQFF. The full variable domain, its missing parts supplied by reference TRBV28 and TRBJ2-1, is DVKVTQSSRYLVKRTGEKVFLECVQDMDHENMFWYRQDPGLGLRLIYFSYDVKMKEKGDIPEGYSVSREKKERFSLILESASTNQTSMYLCASRLPGTYNEQFFGPGTRLTVL.

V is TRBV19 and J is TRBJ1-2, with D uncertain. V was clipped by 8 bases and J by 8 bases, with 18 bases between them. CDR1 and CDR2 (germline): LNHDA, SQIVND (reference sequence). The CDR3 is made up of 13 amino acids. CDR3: CASGLSGSRGYTF. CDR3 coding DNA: TGTGCCAGTGGCCTGTCGGGTTCGAGAGGCTACACCTTC.

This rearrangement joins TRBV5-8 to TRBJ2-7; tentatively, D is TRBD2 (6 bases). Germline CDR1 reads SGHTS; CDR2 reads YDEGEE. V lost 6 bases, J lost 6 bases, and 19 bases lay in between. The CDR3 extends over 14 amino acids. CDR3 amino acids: CASTLRGGLSEQYF. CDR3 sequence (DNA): TGTGCCAGCACGCTCAGAGGAGGGTTGAGCGAGCAGTACTTC.

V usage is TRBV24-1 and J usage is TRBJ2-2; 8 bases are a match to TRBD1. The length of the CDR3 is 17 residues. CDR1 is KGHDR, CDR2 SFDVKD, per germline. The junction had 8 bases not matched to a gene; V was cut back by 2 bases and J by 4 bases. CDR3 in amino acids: CATSDSGQGGTTGELFF. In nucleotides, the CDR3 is TGTGCCACCAGTGATTCCGGACAGGGTGGCACCACCGGGGAGCTGTTTTTT.

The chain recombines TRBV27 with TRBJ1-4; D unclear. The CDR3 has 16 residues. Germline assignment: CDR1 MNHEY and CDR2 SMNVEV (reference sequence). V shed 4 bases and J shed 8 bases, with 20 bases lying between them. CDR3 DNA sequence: TGTGCCAGCAGTTCCTACCTTTGGACGGTGGGGGAAAAACTGTTTTTT. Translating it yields CASSSYLWTVGEKLFF. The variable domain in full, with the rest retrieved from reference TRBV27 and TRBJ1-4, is EAQVTQNPRYLITVTGKKLTVTCSQNMNHEYMSWYRQDPGLGLRQIYYSMNVEVTDKGDVPEGYKVSRKEKRNFPLILESPSPNQTSLYFCASSSYLWTVGEKLFFGSGTQLSVL.

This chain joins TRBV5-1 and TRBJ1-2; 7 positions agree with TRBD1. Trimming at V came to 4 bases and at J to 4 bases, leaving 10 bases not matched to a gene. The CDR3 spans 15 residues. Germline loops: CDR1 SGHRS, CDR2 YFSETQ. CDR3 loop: CASSPTFGQAYGYTF. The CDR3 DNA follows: TGCGCCAGCAGCCCTACCTTCGGACAGGCCTATGGCTACACCTTC.

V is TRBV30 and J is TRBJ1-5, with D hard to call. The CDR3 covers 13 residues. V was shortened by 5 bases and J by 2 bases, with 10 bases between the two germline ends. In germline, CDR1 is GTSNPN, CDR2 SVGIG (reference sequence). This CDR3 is CAWETGGNQPQHF. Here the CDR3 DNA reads TGTGCCTGGGAGACTGGGGGCAATCAGCCCCAGCATTTT.

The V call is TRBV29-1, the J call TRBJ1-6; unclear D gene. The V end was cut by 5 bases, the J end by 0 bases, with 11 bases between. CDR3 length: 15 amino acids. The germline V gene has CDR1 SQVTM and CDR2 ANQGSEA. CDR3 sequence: CSVREETSYNSPLHF. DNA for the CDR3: TGCAGCGTTCGTGAGGAAACCTCCTATAATTCACCCCTCCACTTT. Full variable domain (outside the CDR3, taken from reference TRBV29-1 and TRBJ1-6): SAVISQKPSRDICQRGTSLTIQCQVDSQVTMMFWYRQQPGQSLTLIATANQGSEATYESGFVIDKFPISRPNLTFSTLTVSNMSPEDSSIYLCSVREETSYNSPLHFGNGTRLTVT.

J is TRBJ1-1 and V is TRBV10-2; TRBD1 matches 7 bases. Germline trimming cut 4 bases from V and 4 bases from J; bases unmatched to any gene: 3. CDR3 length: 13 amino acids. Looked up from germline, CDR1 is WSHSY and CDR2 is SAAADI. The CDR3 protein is CASSGQGGTEAFF. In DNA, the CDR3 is TGCGCCAGCAGTGGGCAGGGGGGCACTGAAGCTTTCTTT.